Listed below are T cell receptor beta chains from one sample, sequenced in a study of blood T cell repertoires in COVID-19. Profiled with immunoSEQ multiplex PCR; TCRdb holds only in-frame clones, not every one. The data show around 160,000 clones, with 80% to 90% seen just once and 8% held by the top ten. Sequenced: peripheral blood. These receptors all stem from a woman in her fifties or sixties with COVID-19, enrolled during active disease. CDR3s include the opening cysteine and the closing phenylalanine or tryptophan. Fields, in order: D gene, J gene, clone size, V gene, CDR3 DNA, CDR3 protein. D genes are given only for firm matches. Size values are once, few and many counts, or a class for expanded clones, and some rows have none.

d_gene: -; j_gene: TRBJ2-1; abundance: -; v_gene: TRBV7-6; CDR3nt: TGTGCCAGCACCGCCGAGGGAAACTCCTACAATGAGCAGTTCTTC; CDR3aa: CASTAEGNSYNEQFF
d_gene: TRBD1; j_gene: TRBJ1-1; abundance: -; v_gene: TRBV19; CDR3nt: TGTGCCACCGGGGACAGGGGATCCCTGGGCGAAGCTTTCTTT; CDR3aa: CATGDRGSLGEAFF
d_gene: -; j_gene: TRBJ2-1; abundance: -; v_gene: TRBV4-3; CDR3nt: TGCGCCAGCAGCCAAGATCCGCAGGGGTACAATGAGCAGTTCTTC; CDR3aa: CASSQDPQGYNEQFF
d_gene: TRBD1; j_gene: TRBJ1-3; abundance: once; v_gene: TRBV6-1; CDR3nt: TGTGCCAGCAGTGAAGCGTCTTGGACAGGGAGCAACACCATATATTTT; CDR3aa: CASSEASWTGSNTIYF
d_gene: TRBD2; j_gene: TRBJ2-2; abundance: once; v_gene: TRBV30; CDR3nt: TGTGCTCAGCCGGCCGGGGGGGACACCGGGGAGCTGTTTTTT; CDR3aa: CAQPAGGDTGELFF
d_gene: TRBD2; j_gene: TRBJ2-3; abundance: -; v_gene: TRBV9; CDR3nt: TGTGCCAGCAGCGCACAACTAGCGGGGGGCCTTGTCACAGATACGCAGTATTTT; CDR3aa: CASSAQLAGGLVTDTQYF
d_gene: -; j_gene: TRBJ2-7; abundance: -; v_gene: TRBV6-2/TRBV6-3; CDR3nt: TGTGCCAGCAGTTACCACTCGACAACAGGGAACTCCTACGAGCAGTACTTC; CDR3aa: CASSYHSTTGNSYEQYF
d_gene: -; j_gene: TRBJ2-2; abundance: -; v_gene: TRBV5-4; CDR3nt: TGTGCCAGCAGCCCCGGGCATGGCAGGGGGGCTGCCGGGGAGCTGTTTTTT; CDR3aa: CASSPGHGRGAAGELFF
d_gene: TRBD1; j_gene: TRBJ2-5; abundance: -; v_gene: TRBV2; CDR3nt: TGTGCCAGCAGGCTGACAGGGAAGGTCGAGACCCAGTACTTC; CDR3aa: CASRLTGKVETQYF
d_gene: -; j_gene: TRBJ1-5; abundance: -; v_gene: TRBV7-7; CDR3nt: TGTGCTAGCAGCGGGAGCTACGGGGGGCCCCAGCATTTT; CDR3aa: CASSGSYGGPQHF
d_gene: -; j_gene: TRBJ1-4; abundance: once; v_gene: TRBV7-3; CDR3nt: TGTGCCAGCAGCTTAACCCTGACAGCTCCTAATGAAAAACTGTTTTTT; CDR3aa: CASSLTLTAPNEKLFF
d_gene: -; j_gene: TRBJ2-5; abundance: -; v_gene: TRBV15; CDR3nt: TGTGCCACCAGCAAGAGGATAACCGGAGTGACCCAGTACTTC; CDR3aa: CATSKRITGVTQYF
d_gene: TRBD1; j_gene: TRBJ1-2; abundance: -; v_gene: TRBV5-1; CDR3nt: TGCGCCAGCAGCTGGGACAGGGAAAAGCCTAACTATGGCTACACCTTC; CDR3aa: CASSWDREKPNYGYTF
d_gene: -; j_gene: TRBJ2-7; abundance: -; v_gene: TRBV2; CDR3nt: TGTGCCAGCAGGCAGGGTCCCAACGAGCAGTACTTC; CDR3aa: CASRQGPNEQYF
d_gene: -; j_gene: TRBJ2-5; abundance: once; v_gene: TRBV10-3; CDR3nt: TGTGCCATCAGTGGTGGGGGAGGTGAGACCCAGTACTTC; CDR3aa: CAISGGGGETQYF
d_gene: TRBD2; j_gene: TRBJ2-3; abundance: -; v_gene: TRBV5-1; CDR3nt: TGCGCCAGCAGCCAGGCTAGCGGAATCACAGATACGCAGTATTTT; CDR3aa: CASSQASGITDTQYF
d_gene: -; j_gene: TRBJ2-3; abundance: -; v_gene: TRBV24-1; CDR3nt: TGTGCCACCAGTGATGGGGAGTCTAGCACAGATACGCAGTATTTT; CDR3aa: CATSDGESSTDTQYF
d_gene: TRBD1; j_gene: TRBJ1-5; abundance: -; v_gene: TRBV5-1; CDR3nt: TGCGCCAGCAGCTTGGGGCAGGGGGGCCAGCCCCAGCATTTT; CDR3aa: CASSLGQGGQPQHF
d_gene: TRBD2; j_gene: TRBJ2-1; abundance: -; v_gene: TRBV4-1; CDR3nt: TGCGCCAGCAGCCAAGACGCCGGGGGGGCTTACAATGAGCAGTTCTTC; CDR3aa: CASSQDAGGAYNEQFF
d_gene: -; j_gene: TRBJ1-1; abundance: -; v_gene: TRBV30; CDR3nt: TGTGCCTCCCGAAATAGACTTTCTCCAGCTTTCTTT; CDR3aa: CASRNRLSPAFF
d_gene: TRBD1; j_gene: TRBJ2-3; abundance: -; v_gene: TRBV10-3; CDR3nt: TGTGCCATCAAGGACAGGGTTGTAGATACGCAGTATTTT; CDR3aa: CAIKDRVVDTQYF
d_gene: TRBD2; j_gene: TRBJ2-3; abundance: -; v_gene: TRBV3-1/TRBV3-2; CDR3nt: TGTGCCAGCAGCCAAGAGGCGGGGGGGTCGCAGTATTTT; CDR3aa: CASSQEAGGSQYF
d_gene: -; j_gene: TRBJ1-4; abundance: -; v_gene: TRBV6-1; CDR3nt: TGTGCCAGCAGTGAATGGCAGGGTTTCGAAAAACTGTTTTTT; CDR3aa: CASSEWQGFEKLFF
d_gene: -; j_gene: TRBJ1-1; abundance: few; v_gene: TRBV7-2; CDR3nt: TGTGCCAGCAGCTTCGTGGGGGCTGGGGACACTGAAGCTTTCTTT; CDR3aa: CASSFVGAGDTEAFF
d_gene: -; j_gene: TRBJ2-5; abundance: -; v_gene: TRBV3-1/TRBV3-2; CDR3nt: TGTGCCAGCAGCCCCAGGGGAGCCACAGAGACCCAGTACTTC; CDR3aa: CASSPRGATETQYF
d_gene: -; j_gene: TRBJ1-6; abundance: few; v_gene: TRBV21-1; CDR3nt: TGTGCCAGCAGCAAAGCGCAGGGGGCAGGTGTTAATTCACCCCTCCACTTT; CDR3aa: CASSKAQGAGVNSPLHF
d_gene: -; j_gene: TRBJ2-7; abundance: -; v_gene: TRBV21-1; CDR3nt: TGTGCCAGCAGCAAGGAGGAGCCAAGCTCCTACGAGCAGTACTTC; CDR3aa: CASSKEEPSSYEQYF
d_gene: -; j_gene: TRBJ2-1; abundance: -; v_gene: TRBV7-8; CDR3nt: TGTGCCAGCAGCTTATCAGAATACAATGAGCAGTTCTTC; CDR3aa: CASSLSEYNEQFF
d_gene: -; j_gene: TRBJ2-5; abundance: -; v_gene: TRBV6-1; CDR3nt: TGTGCCAGCAGTGAACTAGCAGCCTACCAAGAGACCCAGTACTTC; CDR3aa: CASSELAAYQETQYF
d_gene: TRBD1; j_gene: TRBJ1-2; abundance: -; v_gene: TRBV27; CDR3nt: TGTGCCAGCAGTTTTAACAGGGGCTATGGCTACACCTTC; CDR3aa: CASSFNRGYGYTF
d_gene: TRBD1; j_gene: TRBJ1-5; abundance: -; v_gene: TRBV19; CDR3nt: TGTGCCAGTAGTCTCACCGGGACAGTTTACCAGCCCCAGCATTTT; CDR3aa: CASSLTGTVYQPQHF
d_gene: TRBD2; j_gene: TRBJ2-3; abundance: -; v_gene: TRBV5-1; CDR3nt: TGCGCCAGCAGCCCTGGGGCGGGGGGGTACTCAGATACGCAGTATTTT; CDR3aa: CASSPGAGGYSDTQYF
d_gene: -; j_gene: TRBJ1-6; abundance: -; v_gene: TRBV16; CDR3nt: TGTGCCAGCAGCCAGACAGATATCAACCCCAATTCACCCCTCCACTTT; CDR3aa: CASSQTDINPNSPLHF
d_gene: TRBD1; j_gene: TRBJ1-4; abundance: once; v_gene: TRBV12-5; CDR3nt: TGTGCTAGTGGTAAGGGACAGGGTAATGAAAAACTGTTTTTT; CDR3aa: CASGKGQGNEKLFF
d_gene: TRBD2; j_gene: TRBJ2-7; abundance: once; v_gene: TRBV5-1; CDR3nt: TGCGCCAGCAGCTTGGGCGGGGGGGCTGACGAGCAGTACTTC; CDR3aa: CASSLGGGADEQYF
d_gene: -; j_gene: TRBJ2-2; abundance: -; v_gene: TRBV5-1; CDR3nt: TGCGCCAGCAGCTTCCCGGGGATCCTTGGGAACACCGGGGAGCTGTTTTTT; CDR3aa: CASSFPGILGNTGELFF
d_gene: -; j_gene: TRBJ2-3; abundance: -; v_gene: TRBV5-4; CDR3nt: TGTGCCAGCAGCTTCGTCGGGGGCACAGATACGCAGTATTTT; CDR3aa: CASSFVGGTDTQYF
d_gene: TRBD2; j_gene: TRBJ2-2; abundance: -; v_gene: TRBV4-3; CDR3nt: TGCGCCAGCAGCCAAGAAGGTGTGGGACTAGAGAGCACCGGGGAGCTGTTTTTT; CDR3aa: CASSQEGVGLESTGELFF
d_gene: TRBD2; j_gene: TRBJ2-5; abundance: -; v_gene: TRBV7-3; CDR3nt: TGTGCCAGCAGCTTAATGGCTAGCGGAGAAGAGACCCAGTACTTC; CDR3aa: CASSLMASGEETQYF
d_gene: -; j_gene: TRBJ2-2; abundance: -; v_gene: TRBV9; CDR3nt: TGTGCCAGCCGAGAAAACACCGGGGAGCTGTTTTTT; CDR3aa: CASRENTGELFF
d_gene: TRBD1; j_gene: TRBJ1-3; abundance: -; v_gene: TRBV5-4; CDR3nt: TGTGCCAGCAGCTTGAGGCAGGGGGTTCCAGGAAACACCATATATTTT; CDR3aa: CASSLRQGVPGNTIYF
d_gene: TRBD1; j_gene: TRBJ1-1; abundance: -; v_gene: TRBV18; CDR3nt: TGTGCCAGCTCGGGGACAGGGGGGGACACTGAAGCTTTCTTT; CDR3aa: CASSGTGGDTEAFF
d_gene: -; j_gene: TRBJ2-7; abundance: -; v_gene: TRBV9; CDR3nt: TGTGCCAGCAGCGTAGAGTTGGGCAACTACGAGCAGTACTTC; CDR3aa: CASSVELGNYEQYF